These 32 T cell receptor beta chains originate from one sample sequenced in a study of T-cell memory formation after mild COVID-19. One entry per CDR3 protein results from TCRdb running MiXCR on the 5' RACE reads. The sample holds about 170,000 distinct CDR3 sequences; about an eighth are singletons and the top ten take approximately 3.5%. Sequencing was carried out using PBMCs or a T cell subset sorted from them (not recorded which). The receptors were gathered from a man aged 18 to 30 who had mild COVID-19 (a few samples of this study predate the infection). Cell type and time point are not known.

The J gene is TRBJ1-1, the V gene TRBV20-1, with a weak D call TRBD1 (5 bases). V shed 0 bases and J shed 5 bases, with 13 bases lying between them. The CDR3 extends over 14 amino acids. Looked up from germline, CDR1 is DFQATT and CDR2 is SNEGSKA (reference sequence). The CDR3 protein is CSARDPGTDTEAFF. In DNA form, the CDR3 reads TGCAGTGCTAGAGATCCCGGGACGGATACTGAAGCTTTCTTT.

This clonotype came up many times. The V gene is TRBV14, the J gene TRBJ2-1; 10 nucleotides line up with TRBD2. The CDR3 has 20 residues. Trimming removed 4 bases from V and 0 bases from J; junction bases left unmatched: 15. Germline CDR1 is SGHDN and CDR2 is FVKESK. CDR3 in DNA: TGTGCCAGCAGCCCTCGTCTCGGACTAGCGGCCTTTAGCTCCTACAATGAGCAGTTCTTC. Its translation: CASSPRLGLAAFSSYNEQFF.

This clonotype was picked up a small number of times. The rearrangement links TRBV20-1 to TRBJ1-1; perhaps TRBD1 as D (5 bases). This CDR3 comprises 13 residues. V shed 6 bases and J shed 0 bases, with 11 bases lying between them. Germline loops: CDR1 DFQATT, CDR2 SNEGSKA (reference sequence). CDR3 in DNA: TGCAGTGCGACGGGGGGAGTGAACACTGAAGCTTTCTTT. The encoded protein is CSATGGVNTEAFF.

This clonotype was seen a few times. The V gene is TRBV12-5, the J gene TRBJ2-5; D possibly corresponds to TRBD1 (6 bases). The CDR3 spans 15 residues. The V end lost 2 bases, the J end lost 2 bases, and 12 bases lay between the germline ends. Germline CDR1 LGHNT, CDR2 FRNRAP. CDR3 amino acids: CASGLPPGQQETQYF. The CDR3, as DNA: TGTGCTAGTGGTTTGCCCCCCGGACAGCAAGAGACCCAGTACTTC.

The chain links TRBV6-2 or TRBV6-3 to TRBJ2-3; possibly TRBD1 for D (5 bases). V lost 0 bases and J 1 base, leaving 8 bases between the germline ends. Germline CDR1 reads MNHEY; CDR2 reads SVGEGT. The CDR3 consists of 15 residues. The CDR3 bases are TGTGCCAGCAGTTACTCTCAGGGTCGCACAGATACGCAGTATTTT. This codes for CASSYSQGRTDTQYF.

The chain couples TRBV9 to TRBJ2-5; 11 nucleotides line up with TRBD1. CDR1 and CDR2 (germline): SGDLS, YYNGEE. V dropped 3 bases and J dropped 7; count of bases not matched to a gene: 11. The CDR3 totals 16 residues. CDR3 nucleotide sequence: TGTGCCAGCAGCGCGCTACGGACAGGGGGCGTGAGGACCCAGTACTTC. This codes for CASSALRTGGVRTQYF.

This clonotype was observed a few times. The chain recombines TRBV20-1 with TRBJ2-5, with 11 bases aligning to TRBD2. Germline V gene lookup returns CDR1 DFQATT and CDR2 SNEGSKA (reference sequence). The CDR3 runs to 15 residues. The V gene end was trimmed by 1 base and the J gene end by 5 bases; junction bases not matched to a gene: 6. The CDR3 loop reads CSARVSGGAGETQYF. The DNA of the CDR3 is TGCAGTGCTAGAGTTAGCGGGGGGGCCGGGGAGACCCAGTACTTC.

The chain links TRBV7-2 to TRBJ2-5, with 7 bases lining up with TRBD1. V was pared by 4 bases and J by 2 bases, with 4 bases of the junction left unmatched. This CDR3 region has 14 residues. Germline V gene sequence: CDR1 SGHTA, CDR2 FQGNSA. CDR3 coding DNA: TGTGCCAGCAGCTACCAGACAGGGCAAGAGACCCAGTACTTC. Translating gives CASSYQTGQETQYF.

This clonotype was recorded at least ten times. This chain links TRBV21-1 with TRBJ2-7. TRBV21-1 represents a pseudogene. The CDR3 has 11 residues. The CDR3 is CASSKGHEQYV. CDR3 DNA sequence: TGTGCCAGCAGCAAAGGGCACGAGCAGTACGTC.

This chain links TRBV12-3 or TRBV12-4 with TRBJ1-4; possibly TRBD1 for D (5 bases). The CDR3 runs to 14 residues. Trimming cost V 6 bases and J 6 bases, with 14 bases left between them. The CDR3 sequence is CASSGGSSDEKLFF. As DNA, the CDR3 is TGTGCCAGCAGCGGGGGGAGCAGTGATGAAAAACTGTTTTTT.

This clonotype has just a few counts. V is TRBV5-4 and J is TRBJ1-4; the match to TRBD1 covers 7 bases. The CDR3 totals 15 residues. The ends lost 2 bases at V and 5 bases at J; junction bases unmatched: 6. Germline assignment: CDR1 SGHNT and CDR2 YYREEE (reference sequence). CDR3 nucleotide sequence: TGTGCCAGCAGCTTCGCGACAGGGATAAATGAAAAACTGTTTTTT. This translates into CASSFATGINEKLFF.

This chain uses TRBV5-1 with TRBJ1-2, with D maybe TRBD1 (6 bases). Deletions cut 4 bases from V and 4 bases from J, with 20 bases between. The length of the CDR3 is 16 residues. The germline V gene encodes CDR1 SGHRS and CDR2 YFSETQ. CDR3 nucleotides: TGCGCCAGCAGCCTCGCTGGGGGGGCAGCGCGCTATGGCTACACCTTC. Protein sequence: CASSLAGGAARYGYTF.

V gene TRBV5-1 combines with J gene TRBJ2-1; D may be TRBD1 (5 bases). V was shortened by 1 base and J by 4 bases, with 15 bases between the two germline ends. The CDR3 is 16 amino acids. Germline V lookup: CDR1 SGHRS, CDR2 YFSETQ. CDR3 sequence (DNA): TGCGCCAGCAGCTTGCGGCAGGGCTTGGGATACAATGAGCAGTTCTTC. Its translation is CASSLRQGLGYNEQFF.

This clonotype has a count of ten or more. The J gene is TRBJ2-1, the V gene TRBV5-5; unclear D gene. The CDR3 covers 12 residues. The ends were cut back, 0 bases at V and 8 bases at J, with 6 bases in the middle. CDR1 and CDR2 (germline): SGHKS, YYEKEE (reference sequence). This CDR3 reads CASSLAGYEQFF. The CDR3 bases are TGTGCCAGCAGCTTGGCGGGTTATGAGCAGTTCTTC.

This chain uses TRBV20-1 with TRBJ1-1; the D gene is possibly TRBD1 (5 bases). Between the trimmed V and J ends, which lost 0 bases and 1 base, there was a span of 6 bases. The CDR3 runs 13 residues. Per germline, CDR1 DFQATT and CDR2 SNEGSKA (reference sequence). Here the CDR3 reads CSARDDRNTEAFF. CDR3 DNA sequence: TGCAGTGCTAGAGACGACAGGAACACTGAAGCTTTCTTT.

This clonotype was detected a few times. The rearrangement uses TRBV15 and TRBJ1-2, with 9 nucleotides matching TRBD1. CDR1 and CDR2 from the germline V gene are LNHNV and YYDKDF (reference sequence). The CDR3 extends over 12 amino acids. Trimming removed 6 bases from V and 14 bases from J; junction bases left unmatched: 10. Written as DNA, the CDR3 is TGTGCCACCAGGGGACAGGGCCTACCCCCGACCTTC. It codes for CATRGQGLPPTF.

The chain combines TRBV6-2 or TRBV6-3 with TRBJ1-5, with a possible D match to TRBD1 (5 bases). V was cut by 6 bases and J by 9 bases, with 21 bases left in between. The CDR3 runs to 15 residues. CDR1 is MNHEY, CDR2 SVGEGT, per germline. The CDR3: CASRKTGAAIRPQHF. CDR3 sequence (DNA): TGTGCCAGCAGGAAGACCGGGGCGGCTATCAGGCCCCAGCATTTT.

This clonotype was counted between two and nine times. The chain combines TRBV27 with TRBJ2-5; possible D gene TRBD2, 5 bases. Trimming left V 1 base short and J 5 bases short, with 11 bases between. Germline CDR1 is MNHEY and CDR2 is SMNVEV (reference sequence). This CDR3 comprises 14 residues. CDR3 residues: CASSLFPGEETQYF. The CDR3 DNA reads as TGTGCCAGCAGTTTATTCCCCGGGGAGGAGACCCAGTACTTC.

The rearrangement uses TRBV7-9 and TRBJ1-3; D is ambiguous. V was trimmed by 6 bases and J by 0 bases, leaving 9 bases between them. Germline values: CDR1 SEHNR, CDR2 FQNEAQ (reference sequence). The CDR3 runs 14 residues. The CDR3 region is CASRLRSSGNTIYF. The CDR3 DNA follows: TGTGCCAGCAGATTACGGAGCTCTGGAAACACCATATATTTT.

This clonotype was detected a few times. CDR3 nucleotide sequence: TGTGCCAGCAGCTTAGGGACAGGGGATCTCCAGTTCTTC. Protein product: CASSLGTGDLQFF. The chain is built from TRBV7-2 and TRBJ2-1; 9 bases align to TRBD1. The CDR3 extends over 13 amino acids. V gave up 1 base and J gave up 13 bases; unmatched junction bases: 5. Germline CDR1 and CDR2: SGHTA and FQGNSA.

This clonotype came up many times. The gene calls are TRBV12-3 or TRBV12-4 and TRBJ2-5; no clear D gene. V gave up 2 bases and J gave up 5 bases, with 12 bases separating them. This CDR3 spans 14 amino acids. The CDR3 DNA reads TGTGCCAGCAGTTTAACGGCCCAACCGGAGACCCAGTACTTC. This sequence encodes CASSLTAQPETQYF.

V and J are TRBV7-3 and TRBJ2-6, with D hard to call. Trimming left V 5 bases short and J 0 bases short, with 8 bases between. Per germline, CDR1 SGHTA and CDR2 FQGTGA. The CDR3 sequence is 15 residues long. The CDR3 DNA reads as TGTGCCAGCAGCCGATCGCGCTCTGGGGCCAACGTCCTGACTTTC. It translates to CASSRSRSGANVLTF.

V gene TRBV6-5 combines with J gene TRBJ2-1; 10 bases fit TRBD1. The CDR3 is 15 residues long. Germline V gives CDR1 MNHEY, CDR2 SVGAGI. V shed 5 bases and J 6 bases; nucleotides not matched to a gene: 7. CDR3 amino acids: CASSLDRGLFNEQFF. The DNA for the CDR3 is TGTGCCAGCAGTCTCGACAGGGGGCTTTTCAATGAGCAGTTCTTC.

V usage is TRBV6-1 and J usage is TRBJ2-7, with unresolved D. The V and J ends lost 2 bases and 6 bases respectively, with 11 bases between them. The CDR3 loop spans 13 amino acids. Germline CDR1 reads MNHNS; CDR2 reads SASEGT. The CDR3 protein is CASSEPRPREQYF. The DNA for the CDR3 is TGTGCCAGCAGTGAACCTCGACCGCGCGAGCAGTACTTC.

The genes are TRBV5-5 and TRBJ2-3; D might be TRBD1 (6 bases). The CDR3 covers 14 residues. CDR1 and CDR2 (germline): SGHKS, YYEKEE (reference sequence). V was clipped by 4 bases and J by 2 bases, with 11 bases between them. As DNA, the CDR3 is TGTGCCAGCAGCGTGGACAGAGACACAGATACGCAGTATTTT. It encodes CASSVDRDTDTQYF.

Only a few counts were recorded for this clonotype. The chain carries TRBV4-3 and TRBJ1-5; D unclear. The germline CDR1 and CDR2 sequences are LGHNA and YSLEER. V dropped 1 base and J dropped 4 bases, with 8 bases sitting between them. This CDR3 is 14 amino acids long. CDR3 nucleotide sequence: TGCGCCAGCAGCCAAGGCCTCTCAAATCAGCCCCAGCATTTT. It encodes CASSQGLSNQPQHF.

This clonotype has just a few counts. The chain recombines TRBV9 with TRBJ2-5; no clear D. This CDR3 comprises 14 residues. Germline V gene sequence: CDR1 SGDLS, CDR2 YYNGEE. V lost 0 bases and J 8 bases, leaving 14 bases between the germline ends. The CDR3 is CASSVDSSSSTQYF. CDR3 sequence (DNA): TGTGCCAGCAGCGTAGATAGTAGCAGCTCCACCCAGTACTTC.

In this sample, this clonotype turned up a few times. The chain couples TRBV5-5 to TRBJ1-2; weak D call: TRBD1 (6 bases). CDR1 SGHKS and CDR2 YYEKEE come from the germline V gene (reference sequence). The length of the CDR3 is 12 residues. The germline V and J ends were trimmed by 3 bases and 5 bases, with 8 bases remaining between them. CDR3 region: CASSYGQYGYTF. CDR3 DNA sequence: TGTGCCAGCAGCTATGGACAGTATGGCTACACCTTC.

J is TRBJ2-2 and V is TRBV12-3 or TRBV12-4; no clear D. This CDR3 contains 14 residues. Trimming cost V 3 bases and J 7 bases, with 12 bases left between them. CDR3: CASSFHQTSGELFF. The CDR3 nucleotides are TGTGCCAGCAGTTTTCACCAGACCAGCGGGGAGCTGTTTTTT.

The J gene is TRBJ2-3, the V gene TRBV18; 8 nucleotides line up with TRBD1. Germline V gives CDR1 KGHSH, CDR2 LQKENI. The V segment lost 7 bases and the J segment 6 bases; nucleotides outside the gene matches: 9. The CDR3 totals 14 residues. The CDR3 DNA sequence: TGTGCCAGCTTAGGACAGGGCGGTGGTGATACGCAGTATTTT. Amino acid sequence: CASLGQGGGDTQYF.

The chain couples TRBV18 to TRBJ2-7; 10 bases are shared with TRBD1. The V segment lost 4 bases and the J segment 3 bases; nucleotides outside the gene matches: 6. The germline gives CDR1 KGHSH, CDR2 LQKENI. The CDR3 is made up of 15 amino acids. In DNA, the CDR3 is TGTGCCAGCTCACGGACAGGGGGAGCCGGCTACGAGCAGTACGTC. Residues: CASSRTGGAGYEQYV.

This rearrangement joins TRBV7-2 to TRBJ1-2; D is uncertain. This CDR3 has 13 amino acids. Trimming took off 4 bases at V and 2 bases at J, with 8 bases between the two ends. Germline V CDR1 and CDR2: SGHTA, FQGNSA. The CDR3, as DNA: TGTGCCAGCAGCTCCCGACGGAACTATGGCTACACCTTC. Its protein product is CASSSRRNYGYTF. The complete variable domain, with remaining parts taken from reference TRBV7-2 and TRBJ1-2, reads GAGVSQSPSNKVTEKGKDVELRCDPISGHTALYWYRQSLGQGLEFLIYFQGNSAPDKSGLPSDRFSAERTGGSVSTLTIQRTQQEDSAVYLCASSSRRNYGYTFGSGTRLTVV.